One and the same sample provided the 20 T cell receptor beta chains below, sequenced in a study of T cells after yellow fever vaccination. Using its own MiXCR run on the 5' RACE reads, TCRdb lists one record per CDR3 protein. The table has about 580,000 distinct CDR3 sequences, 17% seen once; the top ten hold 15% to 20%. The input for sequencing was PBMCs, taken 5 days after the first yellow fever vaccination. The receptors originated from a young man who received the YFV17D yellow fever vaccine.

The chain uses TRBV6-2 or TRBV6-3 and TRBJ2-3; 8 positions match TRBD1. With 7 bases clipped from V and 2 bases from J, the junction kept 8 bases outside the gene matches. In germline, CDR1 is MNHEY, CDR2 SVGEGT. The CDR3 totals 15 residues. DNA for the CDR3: TGTGCCAGCACCTCCGTGGACAGGGACACAGATACGCAGTATTTT. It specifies CASTSVDRDTDTQYF.

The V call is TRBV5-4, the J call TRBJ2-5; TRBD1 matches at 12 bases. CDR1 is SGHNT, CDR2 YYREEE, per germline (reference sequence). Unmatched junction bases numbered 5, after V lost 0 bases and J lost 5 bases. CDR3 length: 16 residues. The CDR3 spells CASSLVGTGGRETQYF. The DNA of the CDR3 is TGTGCCAGCAGCTTGGTCGGGACAGGGGGCAGGGAGACCCAGTACTTC.

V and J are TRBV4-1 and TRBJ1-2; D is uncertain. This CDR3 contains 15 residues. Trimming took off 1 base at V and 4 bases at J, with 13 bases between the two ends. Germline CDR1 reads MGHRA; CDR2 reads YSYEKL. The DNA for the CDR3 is TGCGCCAGCAGCCAAGCCCCCGGCCCCTCCTATGGCTACACCTTC. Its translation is CASSQAPGPSYGYTF.

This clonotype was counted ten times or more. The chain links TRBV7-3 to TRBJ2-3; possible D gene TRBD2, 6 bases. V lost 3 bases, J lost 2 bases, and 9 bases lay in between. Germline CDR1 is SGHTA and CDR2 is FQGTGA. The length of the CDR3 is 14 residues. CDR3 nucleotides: TGTGCCAGCAGCTTGACGGGGGACACAGATACGCAGTATTTT. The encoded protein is CASSLTGDTDTQYF.

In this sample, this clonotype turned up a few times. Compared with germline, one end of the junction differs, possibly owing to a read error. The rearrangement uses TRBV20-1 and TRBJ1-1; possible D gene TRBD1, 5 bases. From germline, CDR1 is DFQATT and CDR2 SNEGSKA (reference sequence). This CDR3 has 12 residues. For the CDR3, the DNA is TGCAGTGCTAGAGTGAGGGTCGGGGACCCTGGGTTT. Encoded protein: CSARVRVGDPGF.

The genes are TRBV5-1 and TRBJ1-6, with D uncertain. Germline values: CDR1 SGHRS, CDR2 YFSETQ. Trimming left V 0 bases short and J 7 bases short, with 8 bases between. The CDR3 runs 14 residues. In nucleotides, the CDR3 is TGCGCCAGCAGCTTGGCACAGTTGAATTCACCCCTCCACTTT. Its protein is CASSLAQLNSPLHF. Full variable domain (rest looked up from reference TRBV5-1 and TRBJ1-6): KAGVTQTPRYLIKTRGQQVTLSCSPISGHRSVSWYQQTPGQGLQFLFEYFSETQRNKGNFPGRFSGRQFSNSRSEMNVSTLELGDSALYLCASSLAQLNSPLHFGNGTRLTVT.

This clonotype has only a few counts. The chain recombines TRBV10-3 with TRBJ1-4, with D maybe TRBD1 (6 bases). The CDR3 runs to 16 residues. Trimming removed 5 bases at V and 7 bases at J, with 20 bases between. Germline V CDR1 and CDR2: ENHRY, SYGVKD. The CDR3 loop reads CAISTGQRGGGEKLFF. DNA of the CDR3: TGTGCCATCAGTACTGGACAGCGTGGGGGTGGTGAAAAACTGTTTTTT.

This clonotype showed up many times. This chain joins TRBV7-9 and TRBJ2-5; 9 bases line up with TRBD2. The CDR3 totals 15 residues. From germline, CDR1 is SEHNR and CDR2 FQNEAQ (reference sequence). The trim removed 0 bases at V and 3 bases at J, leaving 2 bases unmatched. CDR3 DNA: TGTGCCAGCAGCTTAGCGGCTAGCGGGGAAGAGACCCAGTACTTC. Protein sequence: CASSLAASGEETQYF.

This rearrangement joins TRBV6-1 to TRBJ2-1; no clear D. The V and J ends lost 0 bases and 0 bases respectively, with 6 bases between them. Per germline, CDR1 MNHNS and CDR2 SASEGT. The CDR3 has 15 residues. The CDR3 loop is CASSEAAYSYNEQFF. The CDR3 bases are TGTGCCAGCAGTGAAGCGGCTTACTCCTACAATGAGCAGTTCTTC.

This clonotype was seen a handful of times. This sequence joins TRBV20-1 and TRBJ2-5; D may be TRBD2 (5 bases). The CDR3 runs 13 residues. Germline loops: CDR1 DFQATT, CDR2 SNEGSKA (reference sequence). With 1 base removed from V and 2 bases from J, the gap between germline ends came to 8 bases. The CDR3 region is CSARGGRQETQYF. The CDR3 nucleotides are TGCAGTGCTAGAGGAGGGAGACAAGAGACCCAGTACTTC.

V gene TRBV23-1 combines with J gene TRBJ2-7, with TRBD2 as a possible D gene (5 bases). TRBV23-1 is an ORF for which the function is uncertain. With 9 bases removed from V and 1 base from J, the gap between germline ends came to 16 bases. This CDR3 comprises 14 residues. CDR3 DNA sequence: TGCGCCAGGACTACCCAGTGCACTTCCTACGAGCAGTACTTC. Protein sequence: CARTTQCTSYEQYF.

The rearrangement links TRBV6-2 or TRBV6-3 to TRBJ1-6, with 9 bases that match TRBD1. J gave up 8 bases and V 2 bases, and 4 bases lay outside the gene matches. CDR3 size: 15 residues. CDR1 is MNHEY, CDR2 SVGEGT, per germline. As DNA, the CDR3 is TGTGCCAGCAGTTACGGACAGGGGTCATATTCACCCCTCCACTTT. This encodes CASSYGQGSYSPLHF.

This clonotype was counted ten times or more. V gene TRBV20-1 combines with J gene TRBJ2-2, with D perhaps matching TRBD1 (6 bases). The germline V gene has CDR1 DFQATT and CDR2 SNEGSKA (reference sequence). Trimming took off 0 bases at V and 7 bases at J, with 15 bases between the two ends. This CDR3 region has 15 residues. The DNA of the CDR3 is TGCAGTGCTAGAGACTACAGGGCCCGGGGCGGGGAGCTGTTTTTT. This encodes CSARDYRARGGELFF.

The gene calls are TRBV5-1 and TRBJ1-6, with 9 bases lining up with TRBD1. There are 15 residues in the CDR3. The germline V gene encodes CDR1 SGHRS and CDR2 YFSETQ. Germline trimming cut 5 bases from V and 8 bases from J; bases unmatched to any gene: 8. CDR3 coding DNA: TGCGCCAGCAGAACGGGACAGGGAGGTGATTCACCCCTCCACTTT. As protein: CASRTGQGGDSPLHF.

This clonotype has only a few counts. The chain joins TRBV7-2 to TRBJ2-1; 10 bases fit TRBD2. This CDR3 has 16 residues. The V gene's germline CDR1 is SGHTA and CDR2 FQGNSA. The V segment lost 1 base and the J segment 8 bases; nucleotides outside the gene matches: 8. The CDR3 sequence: CTSSLGLAGAWDEQFF. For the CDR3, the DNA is TGTACCAGCAGCTTAGGGCTAGCGGGGGCCTGGGATGAGCAGTTCTTC.

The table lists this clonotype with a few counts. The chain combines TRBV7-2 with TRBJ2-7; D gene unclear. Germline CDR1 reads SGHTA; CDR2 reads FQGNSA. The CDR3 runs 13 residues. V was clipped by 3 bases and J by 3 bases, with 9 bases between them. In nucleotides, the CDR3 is TGTGCCAGCAGCTTTGAGAATTACTACGAGCAGTACGTC. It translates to CASSFENYYEQYV.

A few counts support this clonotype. DNA for the CDR3: TGTGCCAGTAGTATTGAGGGACAGGGTGGACAGCCCCAGCATTTT. Protein sequence: CASSIEGQGGQPQHF. This chain connects TRBV19 to TRBJ1-5, with 9 bases aligning to TRBD1. With 3 bases clipped from V and 7 bases from J, the junction kept 7 bases outside the gene matches. The germline CDR1 and CDR2 sequences are LNHDA and SQIVND (reference sequence). The CDR3 length is 15 residues.

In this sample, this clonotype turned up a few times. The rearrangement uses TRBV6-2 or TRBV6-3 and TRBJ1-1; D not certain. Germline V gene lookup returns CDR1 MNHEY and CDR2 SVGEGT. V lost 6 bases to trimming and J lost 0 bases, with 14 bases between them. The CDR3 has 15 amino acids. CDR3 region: CASRSGRPMNTEAFF. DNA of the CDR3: TGTGCCAGCAGATCGGGCCGTCCCATGAACACTGAAGCTTTCTTT.

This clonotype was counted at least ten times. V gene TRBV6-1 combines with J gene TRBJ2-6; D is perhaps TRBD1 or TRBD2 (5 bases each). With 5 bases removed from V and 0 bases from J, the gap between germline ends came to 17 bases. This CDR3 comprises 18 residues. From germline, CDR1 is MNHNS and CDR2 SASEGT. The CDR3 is CASSRAGTVGSGANVLTF. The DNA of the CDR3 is TGTGCCAGCAGTAGAGCCGGGACGGTAGGCTCTGGGGCCAACGTCCTGACTTTC.

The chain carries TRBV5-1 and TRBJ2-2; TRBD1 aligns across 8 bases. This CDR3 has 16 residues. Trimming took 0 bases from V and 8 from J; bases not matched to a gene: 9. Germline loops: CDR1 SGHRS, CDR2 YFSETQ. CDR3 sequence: CASSLAGQGNEGELFF. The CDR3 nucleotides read TGCGCCAGCAGCTTGGCCGGACAGGGCAATGAAGGGGAGCTGTTTTTT.